The T cell receptor (beta chain) under discussion was sequenced for a study of blood T cell repertoires in COVID-19. Clones were read by immunoSEQ multiplex PCR, and TCRdb kept only the in-frame ones, dropping some. The sample has about 200,000 clones; about 80% are singletons. The ends were cut back, 5 bases at V and 6 bases at J, with 19 bases in the middle. The CDR3 covers 15 residues. In germline, CDR1 is SEHNR, CDR2 FQNEAQ (reference sequence). The chain uses TRBV7-9 and TRBJ1-2, with unresolved D. Specimen: PBMCs or T cells enriched from blood (not recorded which). The sequence came from a man between 40 and 49 years old who had recovered from COVID-19. In DNA, the CDR3 is TGTGCCAGCAGCCGCGGGAATGACCTCCCCCATGGCTACACCTTC. Its protein is CASSRGNDLPHGYTF.